This is a list of T cell receptor beta chains from one sample in a study of blood T cell repertoires in COVID-19. The method was immunoSEQ multiplex PCR; TCRdb's version includes in-frame clones alone and lacks a portion of them. Of under 150,000 clones listed, around 82% were seen once; the top ten hold more than 3%. The source material was PBMCs or T cells enriched from blood (not recorded which). The receptor set was obtained from a man between 50 and 59 years old in a cohort exposed to, infected with or recovered from COVID-19 (not recorded which). CDR3s include the opening cysteine and the closing phenylalanine or tryptophan. The D gene is left open where the match is weak. The size entry is marked missing in some rows and otherwise reads once, few, many or a size class.

TRBD1	NA	TRBV6-1	TRBJ2-3	CASSALTGISTDTQYF	TGTGCCAGCAGTGCTTTGACAGGGATTAGCACAGATACGCAGTATTTT
TRBD2	NA	TRBV9	TRBJ2-5	CASSVDSGRGETQYF	TGTGCCAGCAGCGTAGATAGCGGGAGGGGAGAGACCCAGTACTTC
NA	once	TRBV9	TRBJ2-5	CASSVLAGQETQYF	TGTGCCAGCAGCGTTTTGGCAGGCCAAGAGACCCAGTACTTC
NA	NA	TRBV12-3/TRBV12-4	TRBJ1-2	CASSLREGYGYTF	TGTGCCAGCAGTTTAAGGGAGGGTTATGGCTACACCTTC
NA	NA	TRBV12-3/TRBV12-4	TRBJ1-2	CASSHPTGYGYTF	TGTGCCAGCAGCCACCCGACGGGATATGGCTACACCTTC
TRBD1	NA	TRBV13	TRBJ1-3	CASSLVGQGLGTIYF	TGTGCCAGCAGCTTGGTCGGACAGGGATTGGGCACCATATATTTT
TRBD1	few	TRBV6-5	TRBJ1-6	CASRAGTAGSPLHF	TGTGCCAGCCGCGCCGGGACAGCAGGCTCACCCCTCCACTTT
TRBD1	NA	TRBV2	TRBJ1-5	CASSLDRGGQPQHF	TGTGCCAGCAGTTTGGACAGGGGGGGACAGCCCCAGCATTTT
TRBD1	once	TRBV27	TRBJ1-3	CASSSTTGVGNTIYF	TGTGCCAGCAGCTCCACAACAGGGGTCGGAAACACCATATATTTT
TRBD1	NA	TRBV5-1	TRBJ1-2	CASRFRTGNYGYTF	TGCGCCAGCCGGTTTCGGACAGGGAACTATGGCTACACCTTC
TRBD1	once	TRBV10-3	TRBJ1-2	CAITLDRANYGYTF	TGTGCCATCACCCTGGACAGGGCAAACTATGGCTACACCTTC
TRBD1	NA	TRBV19	TRBJ1-6	CASGQGANVIANSPLHF	TGTGCCAGTGGACAGGGGGCGAACGTTATCGCGAATTCACCCCTCCACTTT
TRBD1	NA	TRBV10-3	TRBJ1-1	CAISEGTGTNTEAFF	TGTGCCATCAGTGAGGGGACAGGGACGAACACTGAAGCTTTCTTT
TRBD2	once	TRBV13	TRBJ2-1	CASSLGLGTSGSRNEQFF	TGTGCCAGCAGCTTAGGCCTCGGGACTAGCGGGAGCCGGAATGAGCAGTTCTTC
TRBD2	once	TRBV5-6	TRBJ2-5	CASSPGLAGEGETQYF	TGTGCCAGCAGTCCCGGACTAGCGGGGGAAGGAGAGACCCAGTACTTC
TRBD1	once	TRBV2	TRBJ1-6	CASSRGTGYNSPLHF	TGTGCCAGCAGTAGGGGGACAGGTTATAATTCACCCCTCCACTTT
TRBD1	NA	TRBV19	TRBJ1-5	CASKGQGHGNQPQHF	TGTGCCAGTAAGGGACAGGGCCATGGCAATCAGCCCCAGCATTTT
NA	NA	TRBV28	TRBJ1-5	CASNLGGAGKPQHF	TGTGCCAGCAACTTGGGAGGCGCGGGTAAGCCCCAGCATTTT
TRBD2	NA	TRBV9	TRBJ2-7	CASSVGVAGGVDEQYF	TGTGCCAGCAGCGTAGGGGTAGCGGGAGGTGTTGACGAGCAGTACTTC
TRBD1	NA	TRBV7-3	TRBJ1-2	CASSTPGTATTF	TGTGCCAGCAGCACACCGGGGACAGCTACGACCTTC
TRBD1	NA	TRBV5-1	TRBJ1-4	CASSLDRGEKLFF	TGCGCCAGCAGCTTGGACAGGGGTGAAAAACTGTTTTTT
TRBD1	NA	TRBV27	TRBJ2-2	CASRGQGKANTGELFF	TGTGCCAGCAGGGGACAGGGGAAGGCGAACACCGGGGAGCTGTTTTTT
NA	NA	TRBV11-2	TRBJ1-2	CASSSRSRDYGYTF	TGTGCCAGCAGCTCCAGATCGAGGGACTATGGCTACACCTTC
NA	NA	TRBV5-4	TRBJ1-4	CASSQATSNEKLFF	TGTGCCAGCAGCCAGGCGACATCCAATGAAAAACTGTTTTTT
NA	NA	TRBV5-1	TRBJ1-1	CASSGAGTEAFF	TGCGCCAGCAGCGGTGCGGGGACTGAAGCTTTCTTT
NA	NA	TRBV3-1/TRBV3-2	TRBJ1-1	CASSQVAGAAFF	TGTGCCAGCAGCCAAGTAGCAGGGGCAGCTTTCTTT
NA	NA	TRBV2	TRBJ1-2	CASRYTGIGYGYTF	TGTGCCAGCAGGTATACAGGGATCGGCTATGGCTACACCTTC
TRBD1	NA	TRBV6-5	TRBJ2-3	CASSPGTGTDTQYF	TGTGCCAGCAGCCCCGGGACAGGCACAGATACGCAGTATTTT
NA	NA	TRBV6-6	TRBJ1-2	CASNQGRLGYTF	TGTGCCAGCAACCAGGGGCGCTTAGGCTACACCTTC
NA	NA	TRBV5-1	TRBJ1-1	CASRLGPDTEAFF	TGCGCCAGCCGCCTTGGGCCGGACACTGAAGCTTTCTTT
TRBD2	NA	TRBV5-1	TRBJ2-7	CASSPGLAGGPYEQYF	TGCGCCAGCAGCCCGGGACTAGCGGGAGGGCCCTACGAGCAGTACTTC
NA	few	TRBV12-5	TRBJ1-4	CASGPDILREKLFF	TGTGCTAGTGGTCCTGACATCCTCCGCGAAAAACTGTTTTTT
NA	NA	TRBV21-1	TRBJ2-3	CASSKFCGTHTDTQYF	TGTGCCAGCAGCAAATTTTGCGGGACCCACACAGATACGCAGTATTTT
TRBD1	NA	TRBV6-5	TRBJ2-7	CASTLIPTGWEQYF	TGTGCCAGCACCCTCATACCGACAGGGTGGGAGCAGTACTTC
NA	NA	TRBV19	TRBJ1-6	CASKPVDYSGYGPSSYNSPLHF	TGTGCCAGTAAACCGGTGGACTACAGTGGGTATGGGCCGAGCTCCTATAATTCACCCCTCCACTTT
NA	NA	TRBV19	TRBJ1-2	CASRPATGLYGYTF	TGTGCCAGCAGACCCGCTACAGGGCTCTATGGCTACACCTTC
NA	NA	TRBV3-1/TRBV3-2	TRBJ2-7	CASSPYALAEQYF	TGTGCCAGCAGCCCCTACGCGCTAGCCGAGCAGTACTTC
TRBD1	NA	TRBV5-6	TRBJ2-7	CASSQDRGTSYEQYF	TGTGCCAGCAGCCAGGACAGGGGGACCTCCTACGAGCAGTACTTC
NA	NA	TRBV19	TRBJ1-2	CASSMGSAGLSAHYGYTF	TGTGCCAGTAGTATGGGGAGTGCAGGCCTGTCTGCCCACTATGGCTACACCTTC